Below, 7 T cell receptor beta chains from the same sample are listed, as sequenced in a study of blood T cell repertoires in COVID-19 (dated by TCRdb to the early 2020s). Receptors were amplified or captured by the immunoSEQ multiplex PCR assay. The source is immuneACCESS, and TCRdb retained only in-frame sequences with V and J called. Part of the clones is not carried over; for the studies checked, unresolved V genes explain less than half of this, and the remainder is unexplained. In all, the sample holds 40,000 to 55,000 clones, and about nine tenths of those were seen once. Of the sample, over 11% falls within the top ten clones. The source material was peripheral blood. The receptors originated from a human donor in a cohort sampled during active COVID-19.

The chain carries TRBV18 and TRBJ2-7; the D gene is possibly TRBD1 (6 bases). Germline loops: CDR1 KGHSH, CDR2 LQKENI. CDR3 size: 16 residues. CDR3 loop: CASSPLQGLGSINVGV. CDR3 sequence (DNA): TGTGCCAGCTCACCCCTACAGGGTCTAGGATCGATAAATGTTGGCGTC.

The V call is TRBV4-3, the J call TRBJ1-2; TRBD1 might be the D (6 bases). Germline V CDR1 and CDR2: LGHNA, YSLEER. The CDR3 is 13 amino acids. Deletions cut 1 base from V and 5 bases from J, with 8 bases between. CDR3 sequence reads: CASSQVGTYGYTF. CDR3 coding DNA: TGCGCCAGCAGCCAAGTAGGGACATATGGCTACACCTTC.

The chain combines TRBV12-3 or TRBV12-4 with TRBJ1-2; TRBD1 is a possible D gene (5 bases). V was shortened by 2 bases and J by 6 bases, with 10 bases between the two germline ends. The CDR3 runs to 13 residues. CDR3 sequence (DNA): TGTGCCAGCAGTTTACGGAGGGGCAATGGCTACACCTTC. Translated: CASSLRRGNGYTF.

The chain carries TRBV5-4 and TRBJ1-6; D not certain. The CDR3 has 12 residues. Germline CDR1 reads SGHNT; CDR2 reads YYREEE (reference sequence). Trimming pared 2 bases from V and 7 bases from J, leaving 4 bases between. This CDR3 reads CASSFQNSPLHF. CDR3 nucleotides: TGTGCCAGCAGCTTCCAAAATTCACCCCTCCACTTT.

The V call is TRBV3-1 (or the pseudogene TRBV3-2), the J call TRBJ2-7; D gene uncertain. This CDR3 comprises 11 residues. Germline CDR1 is LGHDT and CDR2 is YNNKEL (reference sequence). The V end lost 1 base, the J end lost 7 bases, and 5 bases lay between the germline ends. The CDR3 spells CASSQALEQYF. Written as DNA, the CDR3 is TGTGCCAGCAGCCAAGCTTTAGAGCAGTACTTC.

This CDR3 reads CAWTGSGLLSGNTIYF. The CDR3 DNA reads as TGTGCCTGGACTGGGTCCGGACTTCTCTCTGGAAACACCATATATTTT. V is TRBV30 and J is TRBJ1-3; no clear D. This CDR3 has 16 residues. The germline V gene has CDR1 GTSNPN and CDR2 SVGIG (reference sequence). V lost 4 bases and J lost 0, with 16 bases in between.

V is TRBV18 and J is TRBJ2-3, with 10 bases fitting TRBD2. The CDR3 runs to 16 residues. Germline loops: CDR1 KGHSH, CDR2 LQKENI. With 3 bases clipped from V and 6 bases from J, the junction kept 9 bases outside the gene matches. The CDR3 coding sequence is TGTGCCAGCTCACCGAAGCGGGGGGGCCGCGGGGATACGCAGTATTTT. It translates to CASSPKRGGRGDTQYF. The full variable domain, in which reference TRBV18 and TRBJ2-3 provide the parts outside the CDR3, is NAGVMQNPRHLVRRRGQEARLRCSPMKGHSHVYWYRQLPEEGLKFMVYLQKENIIDESGMPKERFSAEFPKEGPSILRIQQVVRGDSAAYFCASSPKRGGRGDTQYFGPGTRLTVL.